The 20 T cell receptor beta chains presented below share a single source sample, sequenced in a study of blood T cell repertoires in COVID-19. The repertoire was sequenced with immunoSEQ multiplex PCR; TCRdb's copy has only in-frame clones and lacks some. This table has 150,000 to 200,000 clones, 82% appearing once. Sample: peripheral blood. The receptors originated from an elderly woman with active or convalescent COVID-19.

The chain couples TRBV3-1 (or the pseudogene TRBV3-2) to TRBJ1-3, with 9 bases lining up with TRBD1. Unmatched junction bases numbered 5, after V lost 5 bases and J lost 3 bases. Germline assignment: CDR1 LGHDT and CDR2 YNNKEL (reference sequence). The CDR3 totals 15 residues. The CDR3 protein is CASSSRQGGGNTIYF. CDR3 bases: TGTGCCAGCAGCAGTCGACAGGGGGGTGGAAACACCATATATTTT.

The CDR3 spells CASRLSYGYTF. Written as DNA, the CDR3 is TGTGCCAGTCGTTTATCCTATGGCTACACCTTC. The chain is built from TRBV19 and TRBJ1-2; D unclear. The CDR3 has 11 amino acids. V was cut by 8 bases and J by 4 bases, with 8 bases left in between. Germline V gene sequence: CDR1 LNHDA, CDR2 SQIVND (reference sequence).

The gene calls are TRBV6-1 and TRBJ1-4, with a weak D call TRBD1 (5 bases). The V end was cut by 2 bases, the J end by 8 bases, with 12 bases between. Germline values: CDR1 MNHNS, CDR2 SASEGT. The CDR3 is 14 residues long. The CDR3 DNA sequence: TGTGCCAGCAGTGAAAGGGGTCTGGAGGAAAAACTGTTTTTT. Protein: CASSERGLEEKLFF.

This chain connects TRBV6-5 to TRBJ1-6, with TRBD1 matching over 8 bases. The CDR3 length is 14 residues. Germline V lookup: CDR1 MNHEY, CDR2 SVGAGI. Germline trimming cut 7 bases from V and 6 bases from J; bases unmatched to any gene: 5. The CDR3 here is CASKGTGRNSPLHF. The CDR3 DNA sequence: TGTGCCAGCAAGGGGACAGGTCGTAATTCACCCCTCCACTTT.

The chain uses TRBV28 and TRBJ1-4, with 7 nucleotides matching TRBD1. After removal of 8 bases from V and 7 bases from J, the junction contained 4 bases not matched to a gene. Looked up from germline, CDR1 is MDHEN and CDR2 is SYDVKM. The CDR3 length is 12 residues. Written as DNA, the CDR3 is TGTGCCAGCCGTACAGGGGTTGAAAAACTGTTTTTT. Translated: CASRTGVEKLFF.

The chain combines TRBV7-8 with TRBJ1-5; weak D call: TRBD1 (6 bases). The germline gives CDR1 SGHVS, CDR2 FQNEAQ. The CDR3 covers 16 residues. V was cut by 5 bases and J by 0 bases, with 14 bases left in between. CDR3 nucleotides: TGTGCCAGCAGCCCTCGGACAGAAATTAGCAATCAGCCCCAGCATTTT. Translating it yields CASSPRTEISNQPQHF.

The rearrangement uses TRBV12-3 or TRBV12-4 and TRBJ1-1; 7 bases map to TRBD1. V shed 6 bases, J shed 1 base, and the junction held 2 bases outside the gene matches. The CDR3 contains 13 residues. The DNA of the CDR3 is TGTGCCAGCAGAAGGGGGCAGAACACTGAAGCTTTCTTT. Translated: CASRRGQNTEAFF.

The rearrangement links TRBV4-1 to TRBJ1-2; TRBD1 aligns across 7 bases. The CDR3 covers 16 residues. V dropped 1 base and J dropped 2; count of bases not matched to a gene: 7. Per germline, CDR1 MGHRA and CDR2 YSYEKL. The CDR3 sequence is CASSQGSGQQNYGYTF. In DNA, the CDR3 is TGCGCCAGCAGCCAAGGATCGGGACAGCAAAACTATGGCTACACCTTC.

The chain has TRBV7-8 and TRBJ1-1; D gene ambiguous. V gave up 2 bases and J gave up 0 bases, with 4 bases separating them. Germline V CDR1 and CDR2: SGHVS, FQNEAQ. This CDR3 has 13 residues. CDR3 in DNA: TGTGCCAGCAGCTTATCAGTGAACACTGAAGCTTTCTTT. It specifies CASSLSVNTEAFF.

The chain recombines TRBV19 with TRBJ2-3; 9 nucleotides align to TRBD2. This CDR3 has 17 amino acids. Per germline, CDR1 LNHDA and CDR2 SQIVND (reference sequence). V shed 7 bases, J shed 2 bases, and the junction held 13 bases outside the gene matches. The CDR3 DNA reads as TGTGCCAGTACCTCCTCCGCGGGGGGGGCCAACACAGATACGCAGTATTTT. Encoded protein: CASTSSAGGANTDTQYF.

This clone was counted only a few times. The rearrangement joins TRBV7-3 to TRBJ2-1; D might be TRBD2 (5 bases). Germline V gene lookup returns CDR1 SGHTA and CDR2 FQGTGA. Trimming cost V 4 bases and J 8 bases, with 6 bases left between them. The CDR3 extends over 11 amino acids. CDR3 amino acids: CASSWGDEQFF. In DNA, the CDR3 is TGTGCCAGCAGCTGGGGAGATGAGCAGTTCTTC.

This chain links TRBV2 with TRBJ2-7, with TRBD1 matching 7 bases. Germline loops: CDR1 SNHLY, CDR2 FYNNEI. This CDR3 comprises 12 residues. The trim removed 6 bases at V and 6 bases at J, leaving 5 bases unmatched. The CDR3 bases are TGTGCCAGCAGGATAACAGGGGCCGAGCAGTACTTC. Its translation: CASRITGAEQYF.

The gene calls are TRBV11-2 and TRBJ1-1; 10 bases fit TRBD1. The CDR3 spans 14 residues. Unmatched junction bases numbered 3, after V lost 4 bases and J lost 4 bases. Germline CDR1 SGHAT, CDR2 FQNNGV. CDR3 sequence: CASSSRTGGTEAFF. DNA for the CDR3: TGTGCCAGCAGCTCACGGACAGGGGGCACTGAAGCTTTCTTT.

The chain uses TRBV11-1 and TRBJ2-7, with 9 positions matching TRBD2. Germline CDR1 SGHAT, CDR2 FQDESV (reference sequence). Trimming removed 2 bases from V and 3 bases from J; junction bases left unmatched: 2. The CDR3 covers 14 residues. The CDR3 DNA reads as TGTGCCAGCAGCTTATCGACTAGCGGCTACGAGCAGTACTTC. Translating gives CASSLSTSGYEQYF. Full variable domain (rest looked up from reference TRBV11-1 and TRBJ2-7): EAEVAQSPRYKITEKSQAVAFWCDPISGHATLYWYRQILGQGPELLVQFQDESVVDDSQLPKDRFSAERLKGVDSTLKIQPAELGDSAMYLCASSLSTSGYEQYFGPGTRLTVT.

This clone was counted only a few times. V and J are TRBV28 and TRBJ1-6, with TRBD1 matching 10 bases. The junction had 7 bases not matched to a gene; V was cut back by 6 bases and J by 2 bases. CDR1 MDHEN and CDR2 SYDVKM come from the germline V gene. This CDR3 has 17 residues. The CDR3 nucleotides are TGTGCCAGCAGGTCCGGGACAGGGGTGACCTATAATTCACCCCTCCACTTT. Protein sequence: CASRSGTGVTYNSPLHF.

The chain combines TRBV2 with TRBJ1-5; no definite D call. CDR1 and CDR2 (germline): SNHLY, FYNNEI. V lost 3 bases and J 5 bases, leaving 11 bases between the germline ends. The CDR3 consists of 14 residues. In DNA, the CDR3 is TGTGCCAGCAGTGAGGTTTACGGTGATCAGCCCCAGCATTTT. Translation: CASSEVYGDQPQHF.

V usage is TRBV7-9 and J usage is TRBJ2-7; 11 bases map to TRBD1. The CDR3 loop spans 16 amino acids. Germline loops: CDR1 SEHNR, CDR2 FQNEAQ (reference sequence). V gave up 5 bases and J gave up 1 base; unmatched junction bases: 7. Here the CDR3 reads CASSPRGDRGSYEQYF. The CDR3 DNA reads TGTGCCAGCAGCCCCAGGGGGGACAGGGGGTCCTACGAGCAGTACTTC.

CDR3 sequence: CASVFTSNYGYTF. The CDR3 DNA sequence: TGTGCCAGCGTATTCACAAGTAACTATGGCTACACCTTC. This chain joins TRBV6-6 and TRBJ1-2; D call uncertain. The germline gives CDR1 MNHNY, CDR2 SVGAGI (reference sequence). The CDR3 length is 13 residues. V shed 8 bases and J shed 1 base, with 11 bases lying between them.

The gene calls are TRBV18 and TRBJ2-1; D remains ambiguous. Germline assignment: CDR1 KGHSH and CDR2 LQKENI. Trimming removed 3 bases from V and 5 bases from J, with 11 bases in between. The CDR3 contains 14 residues. The CDR3 is CASSPSFPDNEQFF. For the CDR3, the DNA is TGTGCCAGCTCACCGAGCTTCCCTGACAATGAGCAGTTCTTC.

This clone was picked up a small number of times. The DNA of the CDR3 is TGCGCCAGCAGCTTGGCCTTGGGAGCGGGAGTAACCGAGCAGTACTTC. Protein product: CASSLALGAGVTEQYF. The chain recombines TRBV5-1 with TRBJ2-7; 8 bases map to TRBD2. CDR1 and CDR2 from the germline V gene are SGHRS and YFSETQ. V lost 0 bases, J lost 6 bases, and 11 bases stayed unmatched. This CDR3 has 16 residues.